This is a list of T cell receptor beta chains from one sample in a study of OX40 agonist ivuxolimab in advanced cancers. Sequenced by immunoSEQ multiplex PCR; TCRdb stores in-frame clones only, minus some. Of tens of thousands of clones in the sample, around 70% were seen once. The sequencing here drew on CD4+ or CD8+ T cells sorted from blood, taken in a trial of the OX40 agonist ivuxolimab. The receptors originated from an adult with an advanced solid tumor such as melanoma, head and neck, liver or kidney cancer. The CDR3 runs from the conserved cysteine through the conserved F or W. D genes are given only for firm matches. Size tells how often a clone was seen (once, few, many) or the class of an expanded clone, and some rows leave it out.

v_call: TRBV6-1
j_call: TRBJ2-3
clone_size: -
d_call: TRBD2
cdr3_aa: CASSAVAGVTDTQYF
cdr3_nt: TGTGCCAGCAGTGCGGTAGCGGGGGTCACAGATACGCAGTATTTT

v_call: TRBV19
j_call: TRBJ1-2
clone_size: -
d_call: -
cdr3_aa: CASSMYREVEGYTF
cdr3_nt: TGTGCCAGTAGTATGTACAGGGAAGTGGAGGGCTACACCTTC

v_call: TRBV2
j_call: TRBJ2-1
clone_size: -
d_call: -
cdr3_aa: CASSEQAYNEQFF
cdr3_nt: TGTGCCAGCAGTGAACAGGCATACAATGAGCAGTTCTTC

v_call: TRBV5-4
j_call: TRBJ2-3
clone_size: -
d_call: -
cdr3_aa: CASSLPGPKRTDTQYF
cdr3_nt: TGTGCCAGCAGCTTACCCGGCCCTAAGAGGACAGATACGCAGTATTTT

v_call: TRBV30
j_call: TRBJ1-3
clone_size: few
d_call: -
cdr3_aa: CAWSVPGSGNTIYF
cdr3_nt: TGTGCCTGGAGTGTACCGGGGTCTGGAAACACCATATATTTT

v_call: TRBV2
j_call: TRBJ1-3
clone_size: -
d_call: -
cdr3_aa: CATDGRTSGNTIYF
cdr3_nt: TGTGCCACCGATGGACGGACCTCTGGAAACACCATATATTTT

v_call: TRBV4-1
j_call: TRBJ1-6
clone_size: -
d_call: -
cdr3_aa: CASSLRDPPLHF
cdr3_nt: TGCGCCAGCAGCCTCCGAGACCCACCCCTCCACTTT

v_call: TRBV5-1
j_call: TRBJ1-5
clone_size: -
d_call: -
cdr3_aa: CASRPTFDSNQPQHF
cdr3_nt: TGCGCCAGCAGACCGACGTTTGATAGCAATCAGCCCCAGCATTTT

v_call: TRBV5-1
j_call: TRBJ2-7
clone_size: -
d_call: TRBD1
cdr3_aa: CASSYGTGLNEQYF
cdr3_nt: TGCGCCAGCAGCTACGGGACAGGGTTGAACGAGCAGTACTTC

v_call: TRBV14
j_call: TRBJ1-2
clone_size: once
d_call: TRBD1
cdr3_aa: CASSPRTGGNYGYTF
cdr3_nt: TGTGCCAGCAGCCCCCGGACAGGGGGGAACTATGGCTACACCTTC

v_call: TRBV7-2
j_call: TRBJ2-7
clone_size: -
d_call: -
cdr3_aa: CASSLRPLGPYEQYF
cdr3_nt: TGTGCCAGCAGCTTGAGACCTCTGGGACCCTACGAGCAGTACTTC

v_call: TRBV11-3
j_call: TRBJ2-3
clone_size: few
d_call: -
cdr3_aa: CASSLRGVNTDTQYF
cdr3_nt: TGTGCCAGCAGCTTGAGGGGGGTGAACACAGATACGCAGTATTTT

v_call: TRBV30
j_call: TRBJ2-2
clone_size: -
d_call: TRBD1
cdr3_aa: CAWGGQGGPTGELFF
cdr3_nt: TGTGCCTGGGGGGGACAGGGAGGTCCCACCGGGGAGCTGTTTTTT

v_call: TRBV11-1
j_call: TRBJ2-3
clone_size: -
d_call: TRBD1
cdr3_aa: CASSPGTGTDTQYF
cdr3_nt: TGTGCCAGCAGTCCCGGGACAGGCACAGATACGCAGTATTTT

v_call: TRBV7-9
j_call: TRBJ1-6
clone_size: -
d_call: -
cdr3_aa: CASSFSYLDSSSPLHF
cdr3_nt: TGTGCCAGCAGCTTTTCCTATTTGGACAGCAGCTCACCCCTCCACTTT

v_call: TRBV27
j_call: TRBJ1-2
clone_size: once
d_call: -
cdr3_aa: CASSLRLGLLGYTF
cdr3_nt: TGTGCCAGCAGTTTACGACTGGGGCTGCTTGGCTACACCTTC

v_call: TRBV5-1
j_call: TRBJ2-3
clone_size: -
d_call: -
cdr3_aa: CASSLGQSGTDTQYF
cdr3_nt: TGCGCCAGCAGCTTGGGACAGTCGGGCACAGATACGCAGTATTTT

v_call: TRBV11-2
j_call: TRBJ2-5
clone_size: -
d_call: TRBD2
cdr3_aa: CASSSKKRTSGVETQYF
cdr3_nt: TGTGCCAGCAGCTCAAAAAAAAGGACTAGCGGGGTCGAGACCCAGTACTTC

v_call: TRBV7-9
j_call: TRBJ2-7
clone_size: many
d_call: -
cdr3_aa: CASSFEYEQYF
cdr3_nt: TGTGCCAGCAGCTTCGAATACGAGCAGTACTTC

v_call: TRBV7-6
j_call: TRBJ2-3
clone_size: -
d_call: -
cdr3_aa: CASSLSSGRRDTQYF
cdr3_nt: TGTGCCAGCAGTCTATCCTCGGGGCGGAGAGATACGCAGTATTTT

v_call: TRBV28
j_call: TRBJ2-6
clone_size: -
d_call: -
cdr3_aa: CASSIWCLTQSRANVLTF
cdr3_nt: TGTGCCAGCAGTATTTGGTGTCTGACACAAAGTCGGGCCAACGTCCTGACTTTC

v_call: TRBV30
j_call: TRBJ1-2
clone_size: -
d_call: TRBD1
cdr3_aa: CAWSVDRAHGYTF
cdr3_nt: TGTGCCTGGAGTGTCGACAGGGCCCATGGCTACACCTTC

v_call: TRBV2
j_call: TRBJ2-5
clone_size: -
d_call: -
cdr3_aa: CASGTAWAQETQYF
cdr3_nt: TGTGCCAGCGGTACCGCCTGGGCCCAAGAGACCCAGTACTTC

v_call: TRBV27
j_call: TRBJ1-2
clone_size: -
d_call: TRBD1
cdr3_aa: CASSSLSQGAGQRYTF
cdr3_nt: TGTGCCAGCAGCTCCCTTTCCCAGGGGGCGGGCCAACGCTACACCTTC

v_call: TRBV11-2
j_call: TRBJ2-1
clone_size: few
d_call: -
cdr3_aa: CASRPWAGFNEQFF
cdr3_nt: TGTGCCAGCAGACCCTGGGCCGGCTTCAATGAGCAGTTCTTC

v_call: TRBV18
j_call: TRBJ1-1
clone_size: -
d_call: -
cdr3_aa: CASSPSNTEAFF
cdr3_nt: TGTGCCAGCTCACCTTCAAACACTGAAGCTTTCTTT

v_call: TRBV6-6
j_call: TRBJ2-1
clone_size: -
d_call: -
cdr3_aa: CASSKFPGQTYNEQFF
cdr3_nt: TGTGCCAGCAGTAAATTTCCGGGACAAACCTACAATGAGCAGTTCTTC

v_call: TRBV28
j_call: TRBJ1-2
clone_size: few
d_call: TRBD1
cdr3_aa: CASSLGQGRGYTF
cdr3_nt: TGTGCCAGCAGTTTGGGACAGGGAAGAGGCTACACCTTC

v_call: TRBV12-5
j_call: TRBJ1-6
clone_size: few
d_call: -
cdr3_aa: CASGRTDPWGNSPLHF
cdr3_nt: TGTGCTAGTGGCCGAACCGACCCTTGGGGAAATTCACCCCTCCACTTT

v_call: TRBV5-4
j_call: TRBJ2-7
clone_size: -
d_call: -
cdr3_aa: CASSPGQGFGEQYF
cdr3_nt: TGTGCCAGCAGCCCAGGGCAGGGATTCGGCGAGCAGTACTTC

v_call: TRBV18
j_call: TRBJ2-1
clone_size: -
d_call: TRBD1
cdr3_aa: CASSPGQANYNEQFF
cdr3_nt: TGTGCCAGCTCACCGGGACAGGCAAACTACAATGAGCAGTTCTTC

v_call: TRBV4-1
j_call: TRBJ1-4
clone_size: -
d_call: TRBD1
cdr3_aa: CASSHDRGEKLFF
cdr3_nt: TGCGCCAGCAGCCACGACAGGGGAGAAAAACTGTTTTTT

v_call: TRBV7-2
j_call: TRBJ1-1
clone_size: -
d_call: -
cdr3_aa: CASSLAVRENTEAFF
cdr3_nt: TGTGCCAGCAGCTTAGCAGTCAGGGAGAACACTGAAGCTTTCTTT

v_call: TRBV28
j_call: TRBJ2-1
clone_size: -
d_call: -
cdr3_aa: CASSLGNEQFF
cdr3_nt: TGTGCCAGCAGTTTAGGCAATGAGCAGTTCTTC

v_call: TRBV7-8
j_call: TRBJ2-3
clone_size: -
d_call: TRBD2
cdr3_aa: CASSLQTGSAGATDTQYF
cdr3_nt: TGTGCCAGCAGCTTACAGACGGGGTCAGCGGGGGCAACAGATACGCAGTATTTT

v_call: TRBV11-2
j_call: TRBJ2-2
clone_size: -
d_call: TRBD1
cdr3_aa: CASSLFPGQGAGGELFF
cdr3_nt: TGTGCCAGCAGCTTATTTCCGGGACAGGGGGCAGGCGGGGAGCTGTTTTTT

v_call: TRBV10-1
j_call: TRBJ1-3
clone_size: few
d_call: -
cdr3_aa: CASSDTGLQGTSGNTIYF
cdr3_nt: TGCGCCAGCAGTGATACGGGGTTACAGGGTACCTCTGGAAACACCATATATTTT

v_call: TRBV5-3
j_call: TRBJ1-4
clone_size: -
d_call: -
cdr3_aa: CARSLVLCPEKLFF
cdr3_nt: TGTGCCAGAAGCTTGGTTCTGTGTCCTGAAAAACTGTTTTTT

v_call: TRBV2
j_call: TRBJ2-2
clone_size: -
d_call: TRBD1
cdr3_aa: CASRGQGIGELFF
cdr3_nt: TGTGCCAGCAGGGGACAGGGTATCGGGGAGCTGTTTTTT

v_call: TRBV7-7
j_call: TRBJ1-5
clone_size: -
d_call: TRBD1
cdr3_aa: CARGRLQLDRAIQPQHF
cdr3_nt: TGTGCCAGGGGGCGACTCCAGCTTGACAGGGCGATACAGCCCCAGCATTTT

v_call: TRBV5-1
j_call: TRBJ1-6
clone_size: -
d_call: TRBD1
cdr3_aa: CASSSAGGSPLHF
cdr3_nt: TGCGCCAGCAGCTCGGCAGGGGGGTCACCCCTCCACTTT

v_call: TRBV19
j_call: TRBJ1-1
clone_size: once
d_call: -
cdr3_aa: CASSIIGAGAFF
cdr3_nt: TGTGCCAGTAGTATAATAGGGGCCGGGGCTTTCTTT

v_call: TRBV29-1
j_call: TRBJ1-5
clone_size: -
d_call: -
cdr3_aa: CSVRDTYSNQPQHF
cdr3_nt: TGCAGCGTCCGGGACACATATAGCAATCAGCCCCAGCATTTT

v_call: TRBV21-1
j_call: TRBJ2-3
clone_size: -
d_call: -
cdr3_aa: CASSKVRQGAASGATQYF
cdr3_nt: TGTGCCAGCAGCAAAGTGCGGCAGGGGGCGGCTAGCGGGGCGACGCAGTATTTT

v_call: TRBV30
j_call: TRBJ1-2
clone_size: few
d_call: -
cdr3_aa: CAWSVTGTRRGYTF
cdr3_nt: TGTGCCTGGAGTGTTACCGGGACAAGAAGGGGCTACACCTTC

v_call: TRBV27
j_call: TRBJ2-7
clone_size: -
d_call: TRBD1
cdr3_aa: CASSWTGIFYEQYF
cdr3_nt: TGTGCCAGCAGTTGGACAGGCATTTTCTACGAGCAGTACTTC

v_call: TRBV30
j_call: TRBJ1-1
clone_size: -
d_call: -
cdr3_aa: CAWRIGGLREAFF
cdr3_nt: TGTGCCTGGAGGATAGGGGGTCTTCGGGAAGCTTTCTTT

v_call: TRBV4-2
j_call: TRBJ2-3
clone_size: -
d_call: -
cdr3_aa: CASSQVRYSNTQYF
cdr3_nt: TGTGCCAGCAGCCAAGTAAGGTACTCAAATACGCAGTATTTT

v_call: TRBV11-2
j_call: TRBJ1-1
clone_size: -
d_call: -
cdr3_aa: CASSLGGGGPHTEAFF
cdr3_nt: TGTGCCAGCAGCTTAGGCGGCGGGGGCCCCCACACTGAAGCTTTCTTT

v_call: TRBV10-1
j_call: TRBJ2-3
clone_size: few
d_call: TRBD1
cdr3_aa: CASSDRGLDTQYF
cdr3_nt: TGCGCCAGCAGTGACAGGGGGCTCGATACGCAGTATTTT

v_call: TRBV7-9
j_call: TRBJ1-1
clone_size: once
d_call: -
cdr3_aa: CASSFQPNTEAFF
cdr3_nt: TGTGCCAGCAGCTTTCAACCTAACACTGAAGCTTTCTTT

v_call: TRBV7-2
j_call: TRBJ1-3
clone_size: -
d_call: -
cdr3_aa: CASSLETGPGNTIYF
cdr3_nt: TGTGCCAGCAGCTTAGAAACAGGGCCTGGAAACACCATATATTTT

v_call: TRBV27
j_call: TRBJ1-2
clone_size: -
d_call: -
cdr3_aa: CASRRAENYGYTF
cdr3_nt: TGTGCCAGCAGGAGGGCAGAGAACTATGGCTACACCTTC

v_call: TRBV6-6
j_call: TRBJ1-4
clone_size: -
d_call: -
cdr3_aa: CASSFVEELFF
cdr3_nt: TGTGCCAGCAGTTTCGTCGAGGAACTGTTTTTT